This TCR beta chain was recorded in a study of cytomegalovirus exposure and HLA in healthy donors. Study-wide points: There were some V segments, including TRBV6-2 and TRBV6-3, excluded as indistinguishable.

The PCR employed 60 Vbeta primers together with 13 Jbeta primers. The method was immunoSEQ multiplex PCR; TCRdb's version includes in-frame clones alone and lacks a portion of them. This sample has some 270,000 clones, with 80% to 95% found just once. On this clone: Its antigen is not known.

Per germline, CDR1 MGHRA and CDR2 YSYEKL. The CDR3 loop spans 17 amino acids. V was trimmed by 4 bases and J by 4 bases, leaving 20 bases between them. The sequencing input was PBMCs. The gene calls are TRBV4-1 and TRBJ2-1, with D possibly matching TRBD2 (6 bases). The clonotype originates from a girl aged 2-10 years in good health and CMV-seronegative. DNA of the CDR3: TGCGCCAGCAGCCCCCAAACGTCCGGGGGACCTTACAATGAGCAGTTCTTC. Translating it yields CASSPQTSGGPYNEQFF.